This TCR beta chain stems from a study of cytomegalovirus exposure and HLA in healthy donors. Notes on the study in general: A later analysis associated 15,000 or so TCR beta sequences with HLA alleles at a 0.05 false discovery rate.

Germline CDR1 reads SEHNR; CDR2 reads FQNEAQ (reference sequence). The length of the CDR3 is 18 residues. Trimming at V came to 5 bases and at J to 1 base, leaving 11 bases not matched to a gene. At collection, donors were nominally healthy, but unrecorded immune exposures were probable. Regarding this clone: The antigen remains undetermined.

In the PCR, 60 Vbeta and 13 Jbeta primers were used. Some clones are missing from TCRdb's copy, which holds only in-frame ones; the method was immunoSEQ multiplex PCR. The data show 150,000 to 200,000 clones, roughly 77% seen once. The V gene is TRBV7-9, the J gene TRBJ2-3; TRBD1 aligns across 11 bases. The sequenced sample consisted of PBMCs. This clonotype originated in a woman in her fifties or sixties in good health and CMV-seronegative. The CDR3 sequence: CASSPVRGTGGRTDTQYF. Here the CDR3 DNA reads TGTGCCAGCAGCCCCGTACGGGGGACAGGGGGTCGCACAGATACGCAGTATTTT.